The 17 T cell receptor beta chains listed next were all sequenced from one sample in a study of T cells in tuberculosis. The protocol was immunoSEQ multiplex PCR, while the TCRdb copy is restricted to in-frame clones and leaves out a portion. The table lists about 43,000 clones, roughly 94% of them singletons. The sample consisted of PBMCs. Every receptor here comes from a donor between 5 and 29 years old with latent tuberculosis or without tuberculosis infection. Some clones in this sample may be carry-over from other donors' samples.

Here the CDR3 reads CASSRLTSGIDNEQFF. The CDR3 DNA reads TGCGCCAGCAGCCGGCTGACTAGCGGGATTGACAATGAGCAGTTCTTC. The chain links TRBV4-1 to TRBJ2-1; 11 bases map to TRBD2. Germline V gene data show CDR1 as MGHRA and CDR2 as YSYEKL. V lost 4 bases, J lost 5 bases, and 7 bases stayed unmatched. This CDR3 comprises 16 residues.

The chain recombines TRBV16 with TRBJ1-2; D unclear. CDR1 and CDR2 (germline): KGHSY, FQNENV. This CDR3 is built from 12 residues. V was clipped by 0 bases and J by 6 bases, with 5 bases between them. Here the CDR3 reads CASSQSRNGYTF. CDR3 bases: TGTGCCAGCAGCCAATCCAGGAATGGCTACACCTTC. Full variable domain (rest looked up from reference TRBV16 and TRBJ1-2): GEEVAQTPKHLVRGEGQKAKLYCAPIKGHSYVFWYQQVLKNEFKFLISFQNENVFDETGMPKERFSAKCLPNSPCSLEIQATKLEDSAVYFCASSQSRNGYTFGSGTRLTVV.

V is TRBV15 and J is TRBJ2-1; 10 nucleotides agree with TRBD2. With 1 base clipped from V and 4 bases from J, the junction kept 7 bases outside the gene matches. There are 17 residues in the CDR3. CDR1 is LNHNV and CDR2 is YYDKDF in the germline V gene (reference sequence). The CDR3 reads CATSRGLWTSGYNEQFF. The CDR3 bases are TGTGCCACCAGCAGAGGGTTGTGGACTAGCGGATACAATGAGCAGTTCTTC.

The chain recombines TRBV6-1 with TRBJ2-3; no definite D call. The CDR3 sequence is 15 residues long. V shed 5 bases and J shed 1 base, with 13 bases lying between them. Per the germline V gene, CDR1 is MNHNS and CDR2 is SASEGT. CDR3 nucleotide sequence: TGTGCCAGCAGTCCCATGGAGTTCGGCACAGATACGCAGTATTTT. It encodes CASSPMEFGTDTQYF.

The genes are TRBV7-2 and TRBJ2-5; 12 nucleotides match TRBD2. Germline V gives CDR1 SGHTA, CDR2 FQGNSA. The length of the CDR3 is 16 residues. Trimming took 2 bases from V and 2 from J; bases not matched to a gene: 3. The CDR3 DNA reads TGTGCCAGCAGCTTACGGACTAGCGGGATTCAAGAGACCCAGTACTTC. As protein: CASSLRTSGIQETQYF. The full variable domain, rest sourced from reference TRBV7-2 and TRBJ2-5, is GAGVSQSPSNKVTEKGKDVELRCDPISGHTALYWYRQSLGQGLEFLIYFQGNSAPDKSGLPSDRFSAERTGGSVSTLTIQRTQQEDSAVYLCASSLRTSGIQETQYFGPGTRLLVL.

V gene TRBV18 combines with J gene TRBJ2-6, with D possibly being TRBD1 (6 bases). CDR1 is KGHSH and CDR2 is LQKENI in the germline V gene. The CDR3 covers 16 residues. With 4 bases removed from V and 4 bases from J, the gap between germline ends came to 14 bases. The CDR3 spells CASSREPGAGANVLTF. CDR3 DNA: TGTGCCAGCTCACGGGAACCAGGGGCAGGGGCCAACGTCCTGACTTTC. Based on the CDR3 plus reference TRBV18 and TRBJ2-6, the full variable domain is NAGVMQNPRHLVRRRGQEARLRCSPMKGHSHVYWYRQLPEEGLKFMVYLQKENIIDESGMPKERFSAEFPKEGPSILRIQQVVRGDSAAYFCASSREPGAGANVLTFGAGSRLTVL.

In DNA, the CDR3 is TGTGCCAGCAGCCAAGGAGGCAGGGGAAGGGAAGGCTACACCTTC. It specifies CASSQGGRGREGYTF. This rearrangement joins TRBV14 to TRBJ1-2, with D possibly being TRBD1 (6 bases). The germline CDR1 and CDR2 sequences are SGHDN and FVKESK. This CDR3 has 15 residues. The V end was cut by 1 base, the J end by 8 bases, with 17 bases between.

The J gene is TRBJ1-5, the V gene TRBV27; D possibly corresponds to TRBD1 (5 bases). From germline, CDR1 is MNHEY and CDR2 SMNVEV (reference sequence). CDR3 length equals 14 residues. V lost 3 bases, J lost 4 bases, and 10 bases lay in between. CDR3 sequence (DNA): TGTGCCAGCAGTTTGCAGGGTATGAATCAGCCCCAGCATTTT. Translating it yields CASSLQGMNQPQHF.

The chain joins TRBV19 to TRBJ2-5, with a tentative D call TRBD2 (5 bases). CDR3 length: 12 amino acids. Between the trimmed V and J ends, which lost 7 bases and 7 bases, there was a span of 13 bases. Germline values: CDR1 LNHDA, CDR2 SQIVND (reference sequence). CDR3 in DNA: TGTGCCAGTACCTCCTCTCGGGGGACCCAGTACTTC. It specifies CASTSSRGTQYF. Full variable domain (rest looked up from reference TRBV19 and TRBJ2-5): DGGITQSPKYLFRKEGQNVTLSCEQNLNHDAMYWYRQDPGQGLRLIYYSQIVNDFQKGDIAEGYSVSREKKESFPLTVTSAQKNPTAFYLCASTSSRGTQYFGPGTRLLVL.

This chain links TRBV4-3 with TRBJ1-1; 7 bases map to TRBD1. Germline CDR1 LGHNA, CDR2 YSLEER. Losses at the gene ends were 1 base for V and 11 bases for J; bases not matched to a gene: 19. This CDR3 is 17 amino acids long. CDR3 amino acids: CASSQGATGVSALGAFF. The CDR3 DNA is TGCGCCAGCAGCCAAGGGGCTACAGGGGTTTCCGCGCTTGGTGCTTTCTTT.

V is TRBV9 and J is TRBJ2-1; TRBD1 matches at 10 bases. Looked up from germline, CDR1 is SGDLS and CDR2 is YYNGEE. The CDR3 length is 15 residues. After removal of 0 bases from V and 6 bases from J, the junction contained 3 bases not matched to a gene. CDR3 loop: CASSVVGQGGNEQFF. The DNA for the CDR3 is TGTGCCAGCAGCGTAGTTGGACAGGGGGGCAATGAGCAGTTCTTC.

This rearrangement joins TRBV6-6 to TRBJ2-7, with TRBD1 matching over 9 bases. Germline CDR1 MNHNY, CDR2 SVGAGI (reference sequence). Trimming cost V 5 bases and J 6 bases; bases outside gene matches: 11. The CDR3 loop spans 15 amino acids. The CDR3: CASSPIQGAVGEQYF. CDR3 DNA: TGTGCCAGCAGTCCTATACAGGGGGCGGTGGGCGAGCAGTACTTC.

The J gene is TRBJ1-2, the V gene TRBV6-5, with 7 bases lining up with TRBD1. CDR1 is MNHEY, CDR2 SVGAGI, per germline. This CDR3 has 13 residues. Unmatched junction bases numbered 8, after V lost 8 bases and J lost 5 bases. Here the CDR3 DNA reads TGTGCCAGCTACAGACAGGGCTTTTATGGCTACACCTTC. Residues: CASYRQGFYGYTF.

This chain uses TRBV19 with TRBJ2-6; D gene unclear. The germline V gene has CDR1 LNHDA and CDR2 SQIVND (reference sequence). The CDR3 runs to 14 residues. With 3 bases removed from V and 0 bases from J, the gap between germline ends came to 3 bases. The CDR3 DNA sequence: TGTGCCAGTAGTATCTACTCTGGGGCCAACGTCCTGACTTTC. It yields the protein CASSIYSGANVLTF.

The genes are TRBV19 and TRBJ1-2, with 9 bases that match TRBD1. The J segment lost 4 bases and the V segment lost 3 bases, leaving 9 bases of the junction unmatched. CDR1 and CDR2 (germline): LNHDA, SQIVND (reference sequence). The CDR3 spans 16 residues. CDR3 in amino acids: CASSIRGGTGIYGYTF. DNA of the CDR3: TGTGCCAGTAGTATCCGCGGGGGGACAGGGATCTATGGCTACACCTTC. The whole variable domain, filled in from reference TRBV19 and TRBJ1-2, reads DGGITQSPKYLFRKEGQNVTLSCEQNLNHDAMYWYRQDPGQGLRLIYYSQIVNDFQKGDIAEGYSVSREKKESFPLTVTSAQKNPTAFYLCASSIRGGTGIYGYTFGSGTRLTVV.

The CDR3 nucleotides read TGTGCCAGCAGGGAGCAGGGGGCGAGCTCCAAAAACATTCAGTACTTC. Amino acid sequence: CASREQGASSKNIQYF. The rearrangement uses TRBV4-2 and TRBJ2-4, with 8 bases matching TRBD1. V shed 6 bases, J shed 2 bases, and the junction held 9 bases outside the gene matches. CDR1 and CDR2 (germline): LGHNA, YNFKEQ. The CDR3 runs to 16 residues.

The chain employs TRBV4-1 and TRBJ2-3; no reliable D call. V dropped 1 base and J dropped 1 base, with 6 bases sitting between them. This CDR3 comprises 14 residues. Germline V gene sequence: CDR1 MGHRA, CDR2 YSYEKL. As DNA, the CDR3 is TGCGCCAGCAGCCAAGTGAGAGGCACAGATACGCAGTATTTT. Protein product: CASSQVRGTDTQYF.